These 5 T cell receptor beta chains share one sample of origin, sequenced in a study of T cells in tumors after PD-1 blockade. TCRdb's copy holds only in-frame clones and misses some; the assay was immunoSEQ multiplex PCR. The sample lists tens of thousands of clones; roughly 73% were seen once. Material: PBMCs, obtained before anti-PD-1 treatment. The receptors come from a human donor with basal cell carcinoma.

V gene TRBV5-1 combines with J gene TRBJ2-3; maybe TRBD1 (5 bases). V lost 4 bases and J 2 bases, leaving 11 bases between the germline ends. Per the germline V gene, CDR1 is SGHRS and CDR2 is YFSETQ. CDR3 length: 14 amino acids. The CDR3 protein is CASSGVGDTDTQYF. In DNA form, the CDR3 reads TGCGCCAGCAGCGGGGTAGGGGACACAGATACGCAGTATTTT.

J is TRBJ2-1 and V is TRBV2; 8 bases line up with TRBD2. CDR3 length: 19 amino acids. Germline V CDR1 and CDR2: SNHLY, FYNNEI. The CDR3 loop reads CPTCHGGARVGSSYNEQFF. The CDR3 region has the DNA TGTCCCACCTGTCACGGGGGGGCGCGGGTGGGGAGCTCCTACAATGAGCAGTTCTTC. Together with reference TRBV2 and TRBJ2-1, the CDR3 gives the full variable domain: EPEVTQTPSHQVTQMGQEVILRCVPISNHLYFYWYRQILGQKVEFLVSFYNNEISEKSEIFDDQFSVERPDGSNFTLKIRSTKLEDSAMYFCPTCHGGARVGSSYNEQFFGPGTRLTVL.

The V gene is TRBV5-5, the J gene TRBJ2-3, with 9 bases lining up with TRBD2. The germline V gene has CDR1 SGHKS and CDR2 YYEKEE (reference sequence). The CDR3 has 16 amino acids. The V segment lost 1 base and the J segment 5 bases; nucleotides outside the gene matches: 8. The CDR3 coding sequence is TGTGCCAGCAGCTTGCTAGCGGGGCTAATGGGAGATACGCAGTATTTT. It encodes CASSLLAGLMGDTQYF.

The chain joins TRBV6-1 to TRBJ1-1, with 9 bases lining up with TRBD1. J lost 11 bases, V lost 2 bases, and 6 bases had no gene match. Looked up from germline, CDR1 is MNHNS and CDR2 is SASEGT. This CDR3 spans 13 amino acids. CDR3 DNA: TGTGCCAGCAGTGAAACACAGGGGGCGCGGGCTTTCTTT. The encoded protein is CASSETQGARAFF.

CDR3 nucleotides: TGTGCCAGCTCAGAGCGTCTTGGGAACACTGAAGCTTTCTTT. Protein: CASSERLGNTEAFF. This chain joins TRBV18 and TRBJ1-1; D unclear. CDR3 length: 14 amino acids. The germline V gene has CDR1 KGHSH and CDR2 LQKENI. The V gene lost 5 bases and the J gene lost 1 base, with 11 bases spanning the gap. The whole variable domain, remainder taken from reference TRBV18 and TRBJ1-1, is NAGVMQNPRHLVRRRGQEARLRCSPMKGHSHVYWYRQLPEEGLKFMVYLQKENIIDESGMPKERFSAEFPKEGPSILRIQQVVRGDSAAYFCASSERLGNTEAFFGQGTRLTVV.